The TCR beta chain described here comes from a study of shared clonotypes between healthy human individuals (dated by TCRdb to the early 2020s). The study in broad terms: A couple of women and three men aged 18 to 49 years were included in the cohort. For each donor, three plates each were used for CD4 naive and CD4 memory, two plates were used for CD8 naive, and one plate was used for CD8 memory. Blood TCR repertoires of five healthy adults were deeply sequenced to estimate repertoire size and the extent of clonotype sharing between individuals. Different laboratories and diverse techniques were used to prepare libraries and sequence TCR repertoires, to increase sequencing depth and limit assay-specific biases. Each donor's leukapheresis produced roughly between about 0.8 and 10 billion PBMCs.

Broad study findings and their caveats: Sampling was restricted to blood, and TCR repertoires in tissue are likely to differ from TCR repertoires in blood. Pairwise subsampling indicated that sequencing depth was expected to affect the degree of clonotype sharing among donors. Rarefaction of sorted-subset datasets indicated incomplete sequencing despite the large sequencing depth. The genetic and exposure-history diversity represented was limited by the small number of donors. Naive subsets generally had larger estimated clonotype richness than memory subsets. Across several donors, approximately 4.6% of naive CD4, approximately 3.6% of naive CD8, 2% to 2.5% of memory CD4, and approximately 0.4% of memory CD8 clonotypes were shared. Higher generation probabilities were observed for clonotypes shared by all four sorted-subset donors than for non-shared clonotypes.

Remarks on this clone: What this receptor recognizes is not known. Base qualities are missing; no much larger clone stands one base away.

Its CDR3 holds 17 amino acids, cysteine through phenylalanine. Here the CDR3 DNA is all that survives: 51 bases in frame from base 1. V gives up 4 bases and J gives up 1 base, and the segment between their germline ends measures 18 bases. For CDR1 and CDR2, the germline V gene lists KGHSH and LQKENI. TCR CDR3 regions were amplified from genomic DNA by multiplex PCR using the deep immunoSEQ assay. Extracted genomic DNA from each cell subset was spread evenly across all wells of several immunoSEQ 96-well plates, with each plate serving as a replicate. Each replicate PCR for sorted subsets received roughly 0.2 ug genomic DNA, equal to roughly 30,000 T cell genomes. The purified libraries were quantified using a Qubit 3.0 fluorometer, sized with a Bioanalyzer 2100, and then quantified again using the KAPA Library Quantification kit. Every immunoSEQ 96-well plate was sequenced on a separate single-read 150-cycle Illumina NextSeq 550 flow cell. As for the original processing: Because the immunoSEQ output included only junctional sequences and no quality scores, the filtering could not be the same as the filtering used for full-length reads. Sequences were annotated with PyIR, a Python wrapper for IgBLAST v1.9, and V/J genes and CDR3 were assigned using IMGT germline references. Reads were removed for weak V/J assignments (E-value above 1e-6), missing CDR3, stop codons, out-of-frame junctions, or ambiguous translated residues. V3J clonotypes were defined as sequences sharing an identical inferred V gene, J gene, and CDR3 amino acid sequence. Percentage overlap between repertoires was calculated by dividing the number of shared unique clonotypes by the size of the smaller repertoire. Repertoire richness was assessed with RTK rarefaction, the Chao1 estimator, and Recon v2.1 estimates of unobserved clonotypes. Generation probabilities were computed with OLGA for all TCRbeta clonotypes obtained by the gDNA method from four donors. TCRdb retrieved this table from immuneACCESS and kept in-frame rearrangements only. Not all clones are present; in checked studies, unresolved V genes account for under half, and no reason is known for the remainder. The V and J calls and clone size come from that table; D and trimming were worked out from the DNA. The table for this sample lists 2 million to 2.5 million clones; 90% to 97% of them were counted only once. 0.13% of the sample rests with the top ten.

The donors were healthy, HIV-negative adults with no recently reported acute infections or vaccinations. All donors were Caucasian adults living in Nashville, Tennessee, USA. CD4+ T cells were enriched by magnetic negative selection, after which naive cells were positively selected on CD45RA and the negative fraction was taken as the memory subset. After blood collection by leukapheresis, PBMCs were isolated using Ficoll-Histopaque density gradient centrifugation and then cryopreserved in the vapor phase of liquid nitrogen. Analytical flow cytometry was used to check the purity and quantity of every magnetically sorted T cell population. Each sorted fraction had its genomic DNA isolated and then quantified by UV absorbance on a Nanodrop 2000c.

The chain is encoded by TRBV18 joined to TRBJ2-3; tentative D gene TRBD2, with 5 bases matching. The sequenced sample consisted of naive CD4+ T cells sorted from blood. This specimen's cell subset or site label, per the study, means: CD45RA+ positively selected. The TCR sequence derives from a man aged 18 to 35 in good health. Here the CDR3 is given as CASSLTGSSSGTDTQYF. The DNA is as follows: TGTGCCAGCTCACTCACGGGGTCTAGCAGCGGCACAGATACGCAGTATTTT.